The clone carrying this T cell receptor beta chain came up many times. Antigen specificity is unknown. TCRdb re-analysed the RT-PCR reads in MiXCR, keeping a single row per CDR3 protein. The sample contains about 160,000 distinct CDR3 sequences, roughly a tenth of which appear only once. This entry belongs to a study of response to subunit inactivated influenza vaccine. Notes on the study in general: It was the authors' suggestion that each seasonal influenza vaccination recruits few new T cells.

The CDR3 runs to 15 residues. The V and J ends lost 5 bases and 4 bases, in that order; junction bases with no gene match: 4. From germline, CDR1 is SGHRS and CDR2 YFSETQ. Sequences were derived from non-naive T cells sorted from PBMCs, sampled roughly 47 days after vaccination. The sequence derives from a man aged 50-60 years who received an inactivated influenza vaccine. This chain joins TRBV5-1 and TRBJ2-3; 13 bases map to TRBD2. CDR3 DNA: TGCGCCAGCAGGAGTACTAGCGGGGGGGCAGATACGCAGTATTTT. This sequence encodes CASRSTSGGADTQYF. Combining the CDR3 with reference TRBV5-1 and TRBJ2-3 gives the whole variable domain KAGVTQTPRYLIKTRGQQVTLSCSPISGHRSVSWYQQTPGQGLQFLFEYFSETQRNKGNFPGRFSGRQFSNSRSEMNVSTLELGDSALYLCASRSTSGGADTQYFGPGTRLTVL.